Included here is one TCR beta chain sequence, with context. The germline CDR1 and CDR2 sequences are SGHVS and FQNEAQ. This CDR3 has 13 amino acids. Trimming removed 5 bases at V and 2 bases at J, with 8 bases between. This sample is part of a study of a mutant IDH1 vaccine in newly diagnosed glioma. Noted time point: baseline, week 1 (first vaccination visit). The treatment denotes: pre-vaccination baseline after standard-of-care therapy. Generated by immunoSEQ multiplex PCR, the TCRdb table keeps only in-frame clones and is missing some. The table has tens of thousands of clones, over 60% seen once. This sequence joins TRBV7-8 and TRBJ2-3, with D unclear. The TCR comes from a woman in her forties with glioma. The starting material was PBMCs, obtained from a glioma patient treated with radiotherapy, temozolomide or both. The CDR3 DNA reads TGTGCCAGCAGCCCGCTGCCCACAGATACGCAGTATTTT. Translation: CASSPLPTDTQYF.